This T cell receptor beta chain came from a study of CD8+ T cells in alopecia areata. About the study: Tofacitinib was taken orally by treated patients, and the dose was 5 to 10 mg twice daily. Tofacitinib was given for 6 to 18 months, then stopped for 6 months.

Germline assignment: CDR1 KGHSH and CDR2 LQKENI. The CDR3 length is 13 residues. Trimming left V 6 bases short and J 0 bases short, with 6 bases between. Researchers gathered lesional scalp punch biopsies and peripheral blood from patients with alopecia areata. CD4+ and CD8+ T cells were sorted from PBMCs stained for CD3, CD4 and CD8. Sequencing relied on a cDNA template that was reverse transcribed from extracted RNA. Assay used: immunoSEQ multiplex PCR; TCRdb lists only in-frame clones, some missing. The sample has 170,000 or so clones, approximately 56% seen once. The receptor's source is a human donor with alopecia areata. This material consisted of CD4+ T cells sorted from blood, taken at week 0. The gene calls are TRBV18 and TRBJ1-5; D unclear. This CDR3 reads CASSPYSNQPQHF. In nucleotides, the CDR3 is TGTGCCAGCTCGCCTTATAGCAATCAGCCCCAGCATTTT.